Shown below are 6 T cell receptor beta chains from a single sample sequenced in a study of shared clonotypes between healthy human individuals. Sequencing used immunoSEQ multiplex PCR; TCRdb keeps in-frame clones, though not all of them. The data hold roughly 2.2 million clones, with about 90% observed a single time. The sample taken for sequencing was naive CD4+ T cells from PBMCs. This sample's subset: CD45RA+ positively selected. These TCRs come from a young man in good health. Some clones in this sample may be carry-over from other donors' samples.

This sequence joins TRBV14 and TRBJ1-2; 9 bases agree with TRBD1. The CDR3 length is 14 residues. The germline gives CDR1 SGHDN, CDR2 FVKESK. V trimming: 0 bases; J trimming: 10 bases; junction bases outside the gene matches: 6. The CDR3 nucleotides read TGTGCCAGCAGCCAAGATCCACAGGGGGCTGCCTACACCTTC. It encodes CASSQDPQGAAYTF.

The genes are TRBV6-6 and TRBJ1-6; 10 bases match TRBD1. The V gene end was trimmed by 0 bases and the J gene end by 9 bases; junction bases not matched to a gene: 2. Looked up from germline, CDR1 is MNHNY and CDR2 is SVGAGI (reference sequence). There are 15 residues in the CDR3. The CDR3 DNA follows: TGTGCCAGCAGTTACTCTGGGACAGGGGTTTCACCCCTCCACTTT. This gives the protein CASSYSGTGVSPLHF.

The genes are TRBV6-6 and TRBJ2-1; no definite D call. Germline lookup yields CDR1 MNHNY and CDR2 SVGAGI (reference sequence). The CDR3 runs 13 residues. V was shortened by 5 bases and J by 6 bases, with 11 bases between the two germline ends. The CDR3 is CASSSPGRNEQFF. For the CDR3, the DNA is TGTGCCAGCAGTAGCCCCGGTCGCAATGAGCAGTTCTTC.

This rearrangement joins TRBV7-9 to TRBJ1-2; 7 nucleotides line up with TRBD1. V lost 0 bases to trimming and J lost 6 bases; unmatched junction nucleotides: 10. The CDR3 is 16 amino acids. Per the germline V gene, CDR1 is SEHNR and CDR2 is FQNEAQ (reference sequence). The CDR3 DNA follows: TGTGCCAGCAGCTTAGCCGGGACAGCGAAGCGGAATGGCTACACCTTC. Its translation: CASSLAGTAKRNGYTF.

J is TRBJ2-3 and V is TRBV28; TRBD2 might be the D (7 bases). Germline CDR1 is MDHEN and CDR2 is SYDVKM. CDR3 length: 15 residues. Trimming removed 4 bases from V and 4 bases from J, with 15 bases in between. This CDR3 is CASSSGASGPDTQYF. The CDR3 bases are TGTGCCAGCAGTTCGGGGGCTAGCGGCCCAGATACGCAGTATTTT.

This chain links TRBV7-2 with TRBJ2-7; perhaps TRBD2 as D (5 bases). CDR1 is SGHTA, CDR2 FQGNSA, per germline. The CDR3 has 13 residues. V lost 5 bases and J 2 bases, leaving 10 bases between the germline ends. The CDR3 nucleotides are TGTGCCAGCAGCCAAATCGGGACCTACGAGCAGTACTTC. It encodes CASSQIGTYEQYF.